This passage covers 9 T cell receptor beta chains from one sample sequenced in a study of cytomegalovirus exposure and HLA in healthy donors. TCRdb's copy holds only in-frame clones and misses some; the assay was immunoSEQ multiplex PCR. In the table there are some 220,000 clones, over 80% of which are singletons. The sample taken for sequencing was PBMCs. The origin of the receptors is a woman aged 18-29 years in good health and CMV-seronegative.

This clone was detected a few times. V gene TRBV10-3 combines with J gene TRBJ2-7, with 9 positions matching TRBD2. J gave up 7 bases and V 0 bases, and 4 bases lay outside the gene matches. CDR1 is ENHRY and CDR2 is SYGVKD in the germline V gene. This CDR3 spans 14 amino acids. CDR3 sequence: CAISESSGSYEQYF. The CDR3 region has the DNA TGTGCCATCAGTGAGTCTAGCGGGAGTTATGAGCAGTACTTC.

The V call is TRBV2, the J call TRBJ1-1; D gene ambiguous. The germline CDR1 and CDR2 sequences are SNHLY and FYNNEI. With 7 bases removed from V and 1 base from J, the gap between germline ends came to 10 bases. The length of the CDR3 is 13 residues. DNA for the CDR3: TGTGCCAGCAAGATAAAGCAGAACACTGAAGCTTTCTTT. Residues: CASKIKQNTEAFF.

This clone has a single count. This chain joins TRBV6-5 and TRBJ2-7, with TRBD1 identical over 8 bases. Losses at the gene ends were 2 bases for V and 5 bases for J; bases not matched to a gene: 11. The CDR3 length is 16 residues. Germline assignment: CDR1 MNHEY and CDR2 SVGAGI. For the CDR3, the DNA is TGTGCCAGCAGTTACGTTTTGAACAGGGGGGTCGACGAGCAGTACTTC. It codes for CASSYVLNRGVDEQYF.

CDR3 region: CASSAWDTSNTEAFF. The CDR3 nucleotides read TGCGCCAGCAGCGCGTGGGACACCTCGAACACTGAAGCTTTCTTT. The rearrangement uses TRBV5-1 and TRBJ1-1; possible D gene TRBD1, 6 bases. The V end was cut by 4 bases, the J end by 1 base, with 14 bases between. CDR3 length: 15 amino acids. Germline V CDR1 and CDR2: SGHRS, YFSETQ.

J is TRBJ2-3 and V is TRBV5-1; TRBD2 is a possible D gene (6 bases). V dropped 3 bases and J dropped 4 bases, with 12 bases sitting between them. The CDR3 runs to 14 residues. Germline CDR1 reads SGHRS; CDR2 reads YFSETQ. CDR3: CASSSDGGADTQYF. DNA for the CDR3: TGCGCCAGCAGCTCAGACGGAGGGGCAGATACGCAGTATTTT.

The chain combines TRBV11-2 with TRBJ2-7; possible D gene TRBD1, 6 bases. CDR1 and CDR2 (germline): SGHAT, FQNNGV. V gave up 4 bases and J gave up 4 bases, with 11 bases separating them. The length of the CDR3 is 13 residues. The CDR3 loop is CASSSGQTYEQYF. DNA for the CDR3: TGTGCCAGCAGCTCCGGACAGACGTACGAGCAGTACTTC. The full variable domain, in which reference TRBV11-2 and TRBJ2-7 provide the parts outside the CDR3, is EAGVAQSPRYKIIEKRQSVAFWCNPISGHATLYWYQQILGQGPKLLIQFQNNGVVDDSQLPKDRFSAERLKGVDSTLKIQPAKLEDSAVYLCASSSGQTYEQYFGPGTRLTVT.

As concerns this clone: The identical CDR3 is also encoded by other nucleotide sequences in the sample. The chain combines TRBV9 with TRBJ2-3, with D unresolved. The V and J ends lost 0 bases and 5 bases respectively, with 4 bases between them. The CDR3 contains 12 residues. The V gene's germline CDR1 is SGDLS and CDR2 YYNGEE. For the CDR3, the DNA is TGTGCCAGCAGCGTAGCCAGAGATACGCAGTATTTT. Residues: CASSVARDTQYF. Variable domain in full (rest from reference TRBV9 and TRBJ2-3): DSGVTQTPKHLITATGQRVTLRCSPRSGDLSVYWYQQSLDQGLQFLIQYYNGEERAKGNILERFSAQQFPDLHSELNLSSLELGDSALYFCASSVARDTQYFGPGTRLTVL.

This chain uses TRBV4-1 with TRBJ2-5; D is possibly TRBD2 (5 bases). The germline gives CDR1 MGHRA, CDR2 YSYEKL. This CDR3 has 15 amino acids. V gave up 1 base and J gave up 2 bases, with 11 bases separating them. The CDR3 region has the DNA TGCGCCAGCAGCCAAGCCGGGATCTCGCAAGAGACCCAGTACTTC. Translated, it gives CASSQAGISQETQYF.

This sequence joins TRBV28 and TRBJ1-4; tentative D call: TRBD1 (6 bases). The germline V gene has CDR1 MDHEN and CDR2 SYDVKM. The V end was cut by 2 bases, the J end by 2 bases, with 12 bases between. This CDR3 comprises 16 residues. The CDR3 nucleotides are TGTGCCAGCAGTTTAGCACAGGGCCTCACTAATGAAAAACTGTTTTTT. It translates to CASSLAQGLTNEKLFF. Full variable domain (outside the CDR3, taken from reference TRBV28 and TRBJ1-4): DVKVTQSSRYLVKRTGEKVFLECVQDMDHENMFWYRQDPGLGLRLIYFSYDVKMKEKGDIPEGYSVSREKKERFSLILESASTNQTSMYLCASSLAQGLTNEKLFFGSGTQLSVL.